The 24 T cell receptor beta chains given below trace back to one sample, sequenced in a study of memory CD4+ T cells and cytomegalovirus serostatus. Here immunoSEQ multiplex PCR was the method, and the copy in TCRdb shows in-frame clones only, minus some. The profile shows around 61,000 clones, roughly 87% of them singletons. Single viable CD3+CD4+CD8-CD45RO+ cells were sorted as the memory CD4+ T cells. The sequenced material came from memory CD4+ T cells from blood. The origin of the receptors is an adult in good health and CMV-seronegative.

The V gene is TRBV2, the J gene TRBJ1-5; D call uncertain. V was clipped by 2 bases and J by 0 bases, with 14 bases between them. Germline V gene sequence: CDR1 SNHLY, CDR2 FYNNEI. The CDR3 sequence is 17 residues long. The CDR3 is CASSESGFGDSNQPQHF. CDR3 nucleotides: TGTGCCAGCAGTGAATCTGGGTTCGGGGATAGCAATCAGCCCCAGCATTTT.

This clone showed up just a few times. J is TRBJ2-7 and V is TRBV5-1; no firm D call. Deletions cut 2 bases from V and 0 bases from J, with 18 bases between. The CDR3 is 17 residues long. Germline V gives CDR1 SGHRS, CDR2 YFSETQ. The CDR3 reads CASSLITPSISSYEQYF. The CDR3 DNA follows: TGCGCCAGCAGCTTAATCACCCCGTCGATTAGCTCCTACGAGCAGTACTTC. Variable domain in full (rest from reference TRBV5-1 and TRBJ2-7): KAGVTQTPRYLIKTRGQQVTLSCSPISGHRSVSWYQQTPGQGLQFLFEYFSETQRNKGNFPGRFSGRQFSNSRSEMNVSTLELGDSALYLCASSLITPSISSYEQYFGPGTRLTVT.

V gene TRBV5-6 combines with J gene TRBJ1-3, with TRBD1 as a possible D gene (6 bases). The ends were cut back, 4 bases at V and 0 bases at J, with 11 bases in the middle. The CDR3 totals 15 residues. CDR1 and CDR2 from the germline V gene are SGHDT and YYEEEE. The CDR3 here is CASSRTGPSGNTIYF. The CDR3 DNA reads as TGTGCCAGCAGCCGCACAGGGCCCTCTGGAAACACCATATATTTT.

The rearrangement joins TRBV29-1 to TRBJ2-5; 8 nucleotides agree with TRBD2. Germline CDR1 and CDR2: SQVTM and ANQGSEA. V was clipped by 6 bases and J by 6 bases; unmatched bases: 15. The CDR3 covers 15 residues. Here the CDR3 reads CSVGEGRGAGQTQYF. In nucleotides, the CDR3 is TGCAGCGTGGGGGAGGGGCGGGGGGCCGGACAGACCCAGTACTTC.

The gene calls are TRBV19 and TRBJ1-3, with D possibly matching TRBD1 (6 bases). The length of the CDR3 is 12 residues. V lost 7 bases to trimming and J lost 9 bases, with 13 bases between them. Germline values: CDR1 LNHDA, CDR2 SQIVND (reference sequence). Here the CDR3 reads CASTDRSRTIYF. The CDR3 nucleotides are TGTGCCAGTACCGACAGGTCTCGCACCATATATTTT.

This clone was detected a few times. The V call is TRBV5-1, the J call TRBJ1-2; maybe TRBD1 (5 bases). The CDR3 totals 15 residues. V lost 0 bases and J 5 bases, leaving 14 bases between the germline ends. Germline V gene lookup returns CDR1 SGHRS and CDR2 YFSETQ. The CDR3 is CASSLAPREGYGYTF. DNA for the CDR3: TGCGCCAGCAGCTTGGCCCCCAGGGAGGGGTATGGCTACACCTTC.

The J gene is TRBJ1-4, the V gene TRBV2; D is perhaps TRBD1 (5 bases). This CDR3 region has 16 residues. Trimming stripped 6 bases from V and 3 bases from J, with 17 bases between. In germline, CDR1 is SNHLY, CDR2 FYNNEI. In DNA form, the CDR3 reads TGTGCCAGCAGCCGGGGCCAGGGCGTGGCTAATGAAAAACTGTTTTTT. Translated: CASSRGQGVANEKLFF.

The gene calls are TRBV18 and TRBJ1-6; possible D gene TRBD1, 6 bases. Germline CDR1 KGHSH, CDR2 LQKENI. V was trimmed by 4 bases and J by 8 bases, leaving 9 bases between them. The CDR3 has 13 residues. The CDR3 is CASSQNRDSPLHF. For the CDR3, the DNA is TGTGCCAGCTCACAGAACAGGGATTCACCCCTCCACTTT.

V is TRBV7-3 and J is TRBJ2-3, with TRBD1 matching 8 bases. This CDR3 comprises 15 residues. Germline CDR1 reads SGHTA; CDR2 reads FQGTGA. V lost 2 bases and J lost 4; bases outside the gene matches: 5. The CDR3 is CASSLGQGSADTQYF. CDR3 sequence (DNA): TGTGCCAGCAGCTTAGGACAGGGAAGCGCAGATACGCAGTATTTT.

The chain has TRBV10-3 and TRBJ2-7; tentative D call: TRBD1 (6 bases). Trimming took 6 bases from V and 7 from J, leaving 19 bases between them. Looked up from germline, CDR1 is ENHRY and CDR2 is SYGVKD. This CDR3 has 14 amino acids. In DNA form, the CDR3 reads TGTGCCATCAGGGGGGACAAGACGGTTAGGGAGCAGTACTTC. As protein: CAIRGDKTVREQYF.

This chain links TRBV11-2 with TRBJ1-6, with 9 bases aligning to TRBD1. The CDR3 totals 15 residues. Germline V lookup: CDR1 SGHAT, CDR2 FQNNGV. V lost 0 bases to trimming and J lost 9 bases; unmatched junction nucleotides: 3. This CDR3 is CASSLEGQGSSPLHF. Here the CDR3 DNA reads TGTGCCAGCAGCTTAGAGGGACAGGGAAGTTCACCCCTCCACTTT.

The chain has TRBV5-4 and TRBJ2-3; 12 nucleotides line up with TRBD2. The CDR3 is made up of 18 amino acids. The ends lost 1 base at V and 2 bases at J; junction bases unmatched: 8. CDR1 and CDR2 from the germline V gene are SGHNT and YYREEE (reference sequence). CDR3 protein: CASSLKKLAGGITDTQYF. CDR3 sequence (DNA): TGTGCCAGCAGCTTGAAAAAGCTAGCGGGGGGGATCACAGATACGCAGTATTTT. Full variable domain (missing parts from reference TRBV5-4 and TRBJ2-3): ETGVTQSPTHLIKTRGQQVTLRCSSQSGHNTVSWYQQALGQGPQFIFQYYREEENGRGNFPPRFSGLQFPNYSSELNVNALELDDSALYLCASSLKKLAGGITDTQYFGPGTRLTVL.

The rearrangement uses TRBV5-1 and TRBJ1-5; tentatively, D is TRBD1 (6 bases). V was pared by 6 bases and J by 0 bases, with 13 bases between. Germline V gene data show CDR1 as SGHRS and CDR2 as YFSETQ. This CDR3 is built from 15 residues. The CDR3 here is CASTPQGYSNQPQHF. The CDR3 nucleotides are TGCGCCAGCACGCCACAGGGCTATAGCAATCAGCCCCAGCATTTT. The full variable domain, with the rest looked up from reference TRBV5-1 and TRBJ1-5, is KAGVTQTPRYLIKTRGQQVTLSCSPISGHRSVSWYQQTPGQGLQFLFEYFSETQRNKGNFPGRFSGRQFSNSRSEMNVSTLELGDSALYLCASTPQGYSNQPQHFGDGTRLSIL.

DNA of the CDR3: TGTGCCACCAGCAGATCCCCCGACAGCTACGAGCAGTACTTC. The encoded protein is CATSRSPDSYEQYF. The chain links TRBV15 to TRBJ2-7; D is perhaps TRBD1 (5 bases). The CDR3 runs to 14 residues. CDR1 is LNHNV and CDR2 is YYDKDF in the germline V gene (reference sequence). The ends were cut back, 2 bases at V and 3 bases at J, with 11 bases in the middle.

J is TRBJ1-1 and V is TRBV2; weak D call: TRBD1 (5 bases). The CDR3 runs 15 residues. V lost 0 bases to trimming and J lost 7 bases, with 15 bases between them. Germline V CDR1 and CDR2: SNHLY, FYNNEI. The CDR3: CASSEARVGASEAFF. CDR3 DNA sequence: TGTGCCAGCAGTGAAGCCCGGGTAGGGGCGAGTGAAGCTTTCTTT.

The chain joins TRBV7-3 to TRBJ2-3; 10 bases agree with TRBD2. CDR3 length equals 17 residues. With V trimmed by 5 bases and J by 4 bases, 12 bases remained unmatched. The germline V gene has CDR1 SGHTA and CDR2 FQGTGA. The CDR3 DNA reads TGTGCCAGCAGCCCCCCCCCTAGCGGGGGAAGGGCAGATACGCAGTATTTT. It encodes CASSPPPSGGRADTQYF.

A single count supports this clone. The gene calls are TRBV30 and TRBJ2-7; D is possibly TRBD1 (6 bases). The V gene's germline CDR1 is GTSNPN and CDR2 SVGIG (reference sequence). The CDR3 has 11 residues. Trimming took 5 bases from V and 5 from J, leaving 10 bases between them. Here the CDR3 reads CAWGTGNEQYF. The CDR3, as DNA: TGTGCCTGGGGCACAGGGAACGAGCAGTACTTC. Full variable domain (rest looked up from reference TRBV30 and TRBJ2-7): SQTIHQWPATLVQPVGSPLSLECTVEGTSNPNLYWYRQAAGRGLQLLFYSVGIGQISSEVPQNLSASRPQDRQFILSSKKLLLSDSGFYLCAWGTGNEQYFGPGTRLTVT.

This clone was observed a single time. The V and J genes are TRBV7-3 and TRBJ2-6; no definite D call. The CDR3 is 14 residues long. Germline-derived CDR1 and CDR2 are SGHTA and FQGTGA. Trimming cost V 4 bases and J 0 bases, with 4 bases left between them. CDR3 in amino acids: CASSWYSGANVLTF. DNA of the CDR3: TGTGCCAGCAGCTGGTACTCTGGGGCCAACGTCCTGACTTTC.

The chain recombines TRBV18 with TRBJ1-4, with D possibly being TRBD1 (6 bases). Germline V CDR1 and CDR2: KGHSH, LQKENI. Trimming left V 3 bases short and J 5 bases short, with 10 bases between. The CDR3 loop spans 14 amino acids. The CDR3 region is CASSPGTKNEKLFF. DNA of the CDR3: TGTGCCAGCTCACCCGGGACAAAAAATGAAAAACTGTTTTTT.

The chain combines TRBV7-2 with TRBJ1-5, with TRBD1 matching over 10 bases. The CDR3 consists of 15 residues. Germline V gene sequence: CDR1 SGHTA, CDR2 FQGNSA. V lost 4 bases to trimming and J lost 6 bases; unmatched junction nucleotides: 6. The CDR3 loop is CASSSHGTGVQPQHF. Written as DNA, the CDR3 is TGTGCCAGCAGCTCCCATGGGACAGGGGTTCAGCCCCAGCATTTT.

The chain employs TRBV7-2 and TRBJ2-6; D call uncertain. Trimming pared 1 base from V and 4 bases from J, leaving 11 bases between. Germline assignment: CDR1 SGHTA and CDR2 FQGNSA. CDR3 length: 16 residues. In DNA, the CDR3 is TGTGCCAGCAGCTTAGGTCACGGATTCGGGGCCAACGTCCTGACTTTC. This codes for CASSLGHGFGANVLTF.

V usage is TRBV7-6 and J usage is TRBJ2-7; 8 nucleotides agree with TRBD1. Germline values: CDR1 SGHVS, CDR2 FNYEAQ. The CDR3 runs 15 residues. V dropped 4 bases and J dropped 3; count of bases not matched to a gene: 8. In nucleotides, the CDR3 is TGTGCCAGCAGCTCTCAGACAGGGGTCAACTACGAGCAGTACTTC. Protein: CASSSQTGVNYEQYF.

The genes are TRBV19 and TRBJ1-3; 7 bases are shared with TRBD1. CDR1 is LNHDA, CDR2 SQIVND, per germline (reference sequence). CDR3 length equals 14 residues. The V segment lost 10 bases and the J segment 3 bases; nucleotides outside the gene matches: 9. The CDR3 loop is CATQAGQIGNTIYF. The CDR3 DNA reads as TGTGCCACCCAAGCGGGACAGATTGGAAACACCATATATTTT.

This CDR3 reads CASSGGDSPLHF. Written as DNA, the CDR3 is TGTGCCAGCAGCGGGGGTGACTCACCCCTCCACTTT. The rearrangement links TRBV5-4 to TRBJ1-6, with TRBD1 as a possible D gene (5 bases). Germline CDR1 is SGHNT and CDR2 is YYREEE (reference sequence). This CDR3 has 12 residues. Trimming left V 4 bases short and J 10 bases short, with 9 bases between.